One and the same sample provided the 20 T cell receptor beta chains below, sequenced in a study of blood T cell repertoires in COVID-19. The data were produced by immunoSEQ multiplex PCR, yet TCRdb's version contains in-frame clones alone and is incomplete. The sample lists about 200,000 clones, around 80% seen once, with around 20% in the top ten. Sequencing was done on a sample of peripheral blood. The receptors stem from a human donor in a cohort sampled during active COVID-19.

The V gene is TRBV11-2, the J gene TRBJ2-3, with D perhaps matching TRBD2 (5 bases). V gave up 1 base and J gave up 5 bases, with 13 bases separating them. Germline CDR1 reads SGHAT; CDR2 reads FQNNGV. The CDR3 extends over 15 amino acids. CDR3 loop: CASSLVAGPVDTQYF. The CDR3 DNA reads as TGTGCCAGCAGCTTAGTGGCGGGCCCGGTAGATACGCAGTATTTT.

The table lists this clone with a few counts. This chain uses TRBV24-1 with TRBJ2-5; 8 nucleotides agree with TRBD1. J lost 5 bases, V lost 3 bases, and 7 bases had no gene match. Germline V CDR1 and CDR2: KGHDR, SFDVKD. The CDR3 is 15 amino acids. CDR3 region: CATSDPGQGRETQYF. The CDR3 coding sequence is TGTGCCACCAGTGATCCCGGACAGGGTAGGGAGACCCAGTACTTC.

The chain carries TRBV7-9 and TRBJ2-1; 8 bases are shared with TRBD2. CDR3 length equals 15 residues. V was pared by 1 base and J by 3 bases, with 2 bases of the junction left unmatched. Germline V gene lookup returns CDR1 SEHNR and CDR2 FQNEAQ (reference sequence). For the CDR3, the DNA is TGTGCCAGCAGCTTAGTTAGCGGGGTCTACAATGAGCAGTTCTTC. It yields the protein CASSLVSGVYNEQFF.

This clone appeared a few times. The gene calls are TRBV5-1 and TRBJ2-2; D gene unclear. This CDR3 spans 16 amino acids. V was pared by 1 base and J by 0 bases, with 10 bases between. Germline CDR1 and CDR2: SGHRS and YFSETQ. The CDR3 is CASSLNPTSNTGELFF. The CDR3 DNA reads TGCGCCAGCAGCTTGAACCCTACCTCGAACACCGGGGAGCTGTTTTTT. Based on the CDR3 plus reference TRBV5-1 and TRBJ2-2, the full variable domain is KAGVTQTPRYLIKTRGQQVTLSCSPISGHRSVSWYQQTPGQGLQFLFEYFSETQRNKGNFPGRFSGRQFSNSRSEMNVSTLELGDSALYLCASSLNPTSNTGELFFGEGSRLTVL.

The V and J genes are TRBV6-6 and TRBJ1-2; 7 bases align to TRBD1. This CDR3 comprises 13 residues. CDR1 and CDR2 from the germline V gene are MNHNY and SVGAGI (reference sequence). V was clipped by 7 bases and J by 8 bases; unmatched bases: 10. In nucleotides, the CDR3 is TGTGCCAGCATAAACCAGGGGGGTAGAGGCTACACCTTC. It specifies CASINQGGRGYTF.

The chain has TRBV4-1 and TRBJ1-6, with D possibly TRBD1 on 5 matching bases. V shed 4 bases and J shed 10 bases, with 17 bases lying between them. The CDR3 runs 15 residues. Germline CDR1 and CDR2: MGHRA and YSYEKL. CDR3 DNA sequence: TGCGCCAGCAGCCCTATTCCGACAGCCAACTCACCCCTCCACTTT. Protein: CASSPIPTANSPLHF.

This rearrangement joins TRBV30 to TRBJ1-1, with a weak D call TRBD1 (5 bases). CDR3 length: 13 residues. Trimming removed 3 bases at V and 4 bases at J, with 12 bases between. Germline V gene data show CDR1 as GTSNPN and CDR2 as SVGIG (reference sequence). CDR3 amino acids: CAWRGQGGTEAFF. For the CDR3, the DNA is TGTGCCTGGAGGGGGCAGGGAGGCACTGAAGCTTTCTTT.

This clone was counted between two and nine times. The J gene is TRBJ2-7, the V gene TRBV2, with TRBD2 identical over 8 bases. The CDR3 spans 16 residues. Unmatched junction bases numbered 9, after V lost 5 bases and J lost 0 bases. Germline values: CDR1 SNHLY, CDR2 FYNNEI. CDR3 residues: CASSSPGLVSSYEQYV. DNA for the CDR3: TGTGCCAGCAGTTCACCGGGACTAGTCTCCTCCTACGAGCAGTACGTC.

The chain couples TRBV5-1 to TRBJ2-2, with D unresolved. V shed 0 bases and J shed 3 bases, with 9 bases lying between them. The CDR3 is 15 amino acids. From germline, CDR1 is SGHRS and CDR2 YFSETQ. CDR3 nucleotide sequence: TGCGCCAGCAGCTTGGGAGGTCATGACACCGGGGAGCTGTTTTTT. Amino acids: CASSLGGHDTGELFF.

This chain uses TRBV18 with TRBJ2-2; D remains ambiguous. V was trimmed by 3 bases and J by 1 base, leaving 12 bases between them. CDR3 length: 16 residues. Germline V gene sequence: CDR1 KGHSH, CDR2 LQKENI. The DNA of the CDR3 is TGTGCCAGCTCACCGTTCCAGGCCGAGAACACCGGGGAGCTGTTTTTT. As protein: CASSPFQAENTGELFF. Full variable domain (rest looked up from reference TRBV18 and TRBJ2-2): NAGVMQNPRHLVRRRGQEARLRCSPMKGHSHVYWYRQLPEEGLKFMVYLQKENIIDESGMPKERFSAEFPKEGPSILRIQQVVRGDSAAYFCASSPFQAENTGELFFGEGSRLTVL.

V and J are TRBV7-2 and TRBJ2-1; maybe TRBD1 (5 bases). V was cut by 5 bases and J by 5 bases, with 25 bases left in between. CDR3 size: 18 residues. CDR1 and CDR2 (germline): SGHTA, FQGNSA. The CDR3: CASSATYTTESHNNEQFF. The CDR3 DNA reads TGTGCCAGCAGCGCAACCTATACGACAGAGAGCCATAACAATGAGCAGTTCTTC.

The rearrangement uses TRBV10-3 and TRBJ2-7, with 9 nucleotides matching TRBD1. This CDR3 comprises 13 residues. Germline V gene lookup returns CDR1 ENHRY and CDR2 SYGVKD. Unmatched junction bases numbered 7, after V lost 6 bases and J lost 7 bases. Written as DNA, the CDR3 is TGTGCCATCAGCGAGACAGGGGGTGAAGAGCAGTACTTC. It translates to CAISETGGEEQYF.

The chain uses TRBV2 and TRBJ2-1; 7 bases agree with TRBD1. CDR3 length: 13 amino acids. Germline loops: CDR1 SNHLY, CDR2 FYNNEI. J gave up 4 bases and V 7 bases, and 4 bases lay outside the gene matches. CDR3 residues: CASKGTAYNEQFF. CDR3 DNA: TGTGCCAGCAAAGGGACAGCTTACAATGAGCAGTTCTTC. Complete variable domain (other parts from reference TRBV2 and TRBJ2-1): EPEVTQTPSHQVTQMGQEVILRCVPISNHLYFYWYRQILGQKVEFLVSFYNNEISEKSEIFDDQFSVERPDGSNFTLKIRSTKLEDSAMYFCASKGTAYNEQFFGPGTRLTVL.

In DNA form, the CDR3 reads TGCGCCAGCAGCCCGGGACAGTCCAGACGGGATGAAAAACTGTTTTTT. Translating gives CASSPGQSRRDEKLFF. This rearrangement joins TRBV5-1 to TRBJ1-4, with 7 bases lining up with TRBD1. V lost 4 bases to trimming and J lost 6 bases; unmatched junction nucleotides: 12. The CDR3 contains 16 residues. The germline V gene encodes CDR1 SGHRS and CDR2 YFSETQ. Complete variable domain (other parts from reference TRBV5-1 and TRBJ1-4): KAGVTQTPRYLIKTRGQQVTLSCSPISGHRSVSWYQQTPGQGLQFLFEYFSETQRNKGNFPGRFSGRQFSNSRSEMNVSTLELGDSALYLCASSPGQSRRDEKLFFGSGTQLSVL.

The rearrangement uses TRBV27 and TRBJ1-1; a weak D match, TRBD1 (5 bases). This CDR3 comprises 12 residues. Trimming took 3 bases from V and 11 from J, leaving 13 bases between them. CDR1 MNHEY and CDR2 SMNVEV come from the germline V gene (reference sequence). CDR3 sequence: CASSFAGERAFF. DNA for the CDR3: TGTGCCAGCAGTTTTGCGGGGGAAAGGGCTTTCTTT.

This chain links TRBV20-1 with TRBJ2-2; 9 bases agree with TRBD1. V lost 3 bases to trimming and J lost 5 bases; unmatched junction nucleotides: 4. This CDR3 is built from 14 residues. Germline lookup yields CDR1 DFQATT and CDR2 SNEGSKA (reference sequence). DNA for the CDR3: TGCAGTGCTAGTCGTGGGACAGGGACCGGGGAGCTGTTTTTT. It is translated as CSASRGTGTGELFF.

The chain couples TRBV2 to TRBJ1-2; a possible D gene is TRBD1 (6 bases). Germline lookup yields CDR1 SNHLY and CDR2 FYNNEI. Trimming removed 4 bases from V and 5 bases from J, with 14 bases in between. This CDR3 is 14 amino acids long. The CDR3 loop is CASSADRFGYGYTF. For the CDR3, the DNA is TGTGCCAGCAGTGCCGACAGGTTTGGATATGGCTACACCTTC.

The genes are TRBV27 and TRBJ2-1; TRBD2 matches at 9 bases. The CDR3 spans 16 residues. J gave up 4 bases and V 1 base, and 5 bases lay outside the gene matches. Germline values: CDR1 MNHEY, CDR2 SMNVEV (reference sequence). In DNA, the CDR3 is TGTGCCAGCAGTTTATACCTGACTAGCGGATACAATGAGCAGTTCTTC. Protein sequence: CASSLYLTSGYNEQFF.

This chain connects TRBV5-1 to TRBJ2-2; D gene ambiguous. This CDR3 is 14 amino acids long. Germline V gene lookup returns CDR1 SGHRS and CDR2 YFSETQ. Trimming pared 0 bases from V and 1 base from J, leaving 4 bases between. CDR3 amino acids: CASSLDLNTGELFF. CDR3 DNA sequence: TGCGCCAGCAGCTTGGATCTGAACACCGGGGAGCTGTTTTTT.

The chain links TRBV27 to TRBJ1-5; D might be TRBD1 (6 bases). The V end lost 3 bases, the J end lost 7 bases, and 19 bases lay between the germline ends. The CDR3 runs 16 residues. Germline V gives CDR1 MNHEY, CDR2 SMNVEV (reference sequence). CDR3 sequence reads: CASSFLPLGGPQPQHF. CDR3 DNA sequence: TGTGCCAGCAGTTTTCTTCCACTCGGGGGGCCACAGCCCCAGCATTTT.